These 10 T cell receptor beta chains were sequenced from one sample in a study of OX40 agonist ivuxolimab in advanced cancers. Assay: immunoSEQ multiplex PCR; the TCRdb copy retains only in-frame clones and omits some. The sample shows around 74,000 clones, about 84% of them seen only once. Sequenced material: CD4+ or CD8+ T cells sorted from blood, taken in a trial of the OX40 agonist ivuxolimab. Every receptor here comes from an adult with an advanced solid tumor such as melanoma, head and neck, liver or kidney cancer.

The CDR3 sequence: CASSPGGLADYEQYF. The CDR3 region has the DNA TGTGCCAGCAGCCCCGGGGGACTAGCAGACTACGAGCAGTACTTC. The rearrangement uses TRBV6-5 and TRBJ2-7; 9 nucleotides align to TRBD2. There are 15 residues in the CDR3. Germline CDR1 MNHEY, CDR2 SVGAGI. With 6 bases clipped from V and 3 bases from J, the junction kept 9 bases outside the gene matches.

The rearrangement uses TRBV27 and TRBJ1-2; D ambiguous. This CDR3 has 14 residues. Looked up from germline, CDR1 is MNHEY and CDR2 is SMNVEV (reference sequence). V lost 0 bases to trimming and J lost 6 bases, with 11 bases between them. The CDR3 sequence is CASSLSGRLDGYTF. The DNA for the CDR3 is TGTGCCAGCAGTTTATCGGGCCGGCTTGATGGCTACACCTTC.

The CDR3 bases are TGCGCCAGCAGCTTCGGGGGGCCCTATGGCTACACCTTC. Translated: CASSFGGPYGYTF. This sequence joins TRBV5-1 and TRBJ1-2, with a tentative D call TRBD1 (6 bases). Between the trimmed V and J ends, which lost 2 bases and 4 bases, there was a span of 9 bases. In germline, CDR1 is SGHRS, CDR2 YFSETQ. The CDR3 sequence is 13 residues long.

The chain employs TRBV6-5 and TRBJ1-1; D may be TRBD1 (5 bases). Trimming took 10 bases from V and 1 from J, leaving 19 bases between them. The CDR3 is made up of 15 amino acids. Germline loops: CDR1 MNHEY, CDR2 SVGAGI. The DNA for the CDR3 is TGTGCCACCCTTGCCGGTCAGGGCAGGAACACTGAAGCTTTCTTT. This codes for CATLAGQGRNTEAFF.

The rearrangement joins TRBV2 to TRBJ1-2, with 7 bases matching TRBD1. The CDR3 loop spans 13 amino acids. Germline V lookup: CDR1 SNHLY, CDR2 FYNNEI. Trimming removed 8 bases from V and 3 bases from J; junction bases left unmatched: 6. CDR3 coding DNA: TGTGCCAGCGAAGCCAGGGGGGACTATGGCTACACCTTC. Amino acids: CASEARGDYGYTF.

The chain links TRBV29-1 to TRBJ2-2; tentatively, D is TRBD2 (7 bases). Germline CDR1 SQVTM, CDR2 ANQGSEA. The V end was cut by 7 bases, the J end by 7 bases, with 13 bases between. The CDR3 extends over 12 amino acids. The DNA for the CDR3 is TGCAGCGCTGCTAGGGGGGGCGGGGAGCTGTTTTTT. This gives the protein CSAARGGGELFF.

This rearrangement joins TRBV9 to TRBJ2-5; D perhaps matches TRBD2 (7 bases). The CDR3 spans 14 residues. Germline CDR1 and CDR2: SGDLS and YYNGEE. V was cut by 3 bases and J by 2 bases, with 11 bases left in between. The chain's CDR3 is CASSGGGAQETQYF. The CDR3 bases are TGTGCCAGCAGCGGAGGGGGGGCGCAAGAGACCCAGTACTTC.

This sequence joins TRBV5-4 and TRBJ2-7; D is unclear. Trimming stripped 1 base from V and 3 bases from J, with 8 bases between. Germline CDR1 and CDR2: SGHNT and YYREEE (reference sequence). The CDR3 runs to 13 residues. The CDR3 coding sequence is TGTGCCAGCAGCTTGTCAACGGACTACGAGCAGTACTTC. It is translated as CASSLSTDYEQYF. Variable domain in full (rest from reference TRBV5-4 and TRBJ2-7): ETGVTQSPTHLIKTRGQQVTLRCSSQSGHNTVSWYQQALGQGPQFIFQYYREEENGRGNFPPRFSGLQFPNYSSELNVNALELDDSALYLCASSLSTDYEQYFGPGTRLTVT.

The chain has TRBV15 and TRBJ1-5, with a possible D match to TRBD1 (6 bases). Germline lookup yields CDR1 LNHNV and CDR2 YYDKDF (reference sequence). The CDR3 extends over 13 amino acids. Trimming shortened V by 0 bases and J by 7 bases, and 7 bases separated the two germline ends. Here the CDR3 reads CATSREGGQPQHF. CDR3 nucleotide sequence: TGTGCCACCAGCAGAGAGGGGGGCCAGCCCCAGCATTTT.

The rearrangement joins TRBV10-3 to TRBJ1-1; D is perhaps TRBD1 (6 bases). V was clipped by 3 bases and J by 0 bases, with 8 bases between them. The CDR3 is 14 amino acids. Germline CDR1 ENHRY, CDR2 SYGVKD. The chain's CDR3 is CAISDGQLNTEAFF. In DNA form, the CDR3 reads TGTGCCATCAGTGACGGACAGCTGAACACTGAAGCTTTCTTT.